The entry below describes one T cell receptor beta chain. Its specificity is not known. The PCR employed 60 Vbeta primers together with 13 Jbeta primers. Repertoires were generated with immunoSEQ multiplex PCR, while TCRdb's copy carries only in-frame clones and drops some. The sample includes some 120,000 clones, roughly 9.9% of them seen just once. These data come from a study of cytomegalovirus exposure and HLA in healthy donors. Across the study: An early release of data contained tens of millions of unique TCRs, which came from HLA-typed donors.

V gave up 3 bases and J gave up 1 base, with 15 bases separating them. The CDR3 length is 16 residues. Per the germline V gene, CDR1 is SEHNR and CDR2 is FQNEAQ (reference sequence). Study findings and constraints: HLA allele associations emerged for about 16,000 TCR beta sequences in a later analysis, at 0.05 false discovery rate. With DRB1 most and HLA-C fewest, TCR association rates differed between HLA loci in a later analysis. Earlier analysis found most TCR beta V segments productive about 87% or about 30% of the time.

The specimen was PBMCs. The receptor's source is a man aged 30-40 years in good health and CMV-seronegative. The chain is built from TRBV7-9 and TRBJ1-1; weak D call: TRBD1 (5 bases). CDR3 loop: CASSLAFGRENTEAFF. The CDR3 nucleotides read TGTGCCAGCAGCTTGGCCTTCGGCAGGGAGAACACTGAAGCTTTCTTT.